The rows below give T cell receptor beta chains drawn from one sample of a study of cytomegalovirus exposure and HLA in healthy donors. Generated by immunoSEQ multiplex PCR, the TCRdb table keeps only in-frame clones and is missing some. The table lists about 110,000 clones, just under 70% of them singletons. Sequencing used PBMCs. These receptors were obtained from a man younger than 45 in good health and CMV-seropositive. CDR3s include the opening cysteine and the closing phenylalanine or tryptophan. A D gene is named only where the DNA matches it firmly. Size is stated for part of the rows, as once, few or many counts, or as a class when the clone is expanded.

V: TRBV5-4; D: .; J: TRBJ1-1; size: once; CDR3: CASSPGLNTEAFF; DNA: TGTGCCAGCAGCCCAGGGCTGAACACTGAAGCTTTCTTT
V: TRBV5-6; D: .; J: TRBJ2-7; size: few; CDR3: CASSFGDSYEQYF; DNA: TGTGCCAGCAGCTTCGGAGACAGCTACGAGCAGTACTTC
V: TRBV6-5; D: TRBD1; J: TRBJ2-1; size: .; CDR3: CASSYSQGSHNEQFF; DNA: TGTGCCAGCAGTTACTCACAGGGGTCCCACAATGAGCAGTTCTTC
V: TRBV5-1; D: .; J: TRBJ2-5; size: .; CDR3: CASTPGIAGETQYF; DNA: TGCGCCAGCACCCCCGGGATCGCGGGAGAGACCCAGTACTTC
V: TRBV5-1; D: TRBD1; J: TRBJ1-3; size: .; CDR3: CALSETRTGGASNGNTIYF; DNA: TGCGCCCTCAGCGAGACCAGGACAGGCGGGGCTAGTAATGGAAACACCATATATTTT
V: TRBV6-4; D: TRBD2; J: TRBJ2-2; size: .; CDR3: CASSKSGRAGDGELFF; DNA: TGTGCCAGCAGTAAGAGCGGGAGGGCCGGAGACGGGGAGCTGTTTTTT
V: TRBV5-1; D: .; J: TRBJ1-2; size: .; CDR3: CASSWGPEGSMGYTF; DNA: TGCGCCAGCAGCTGGGGCCCGGAGGGGTCGATGGGATACACCTTC
V: TRBV10-3; D: TRBD1; J: TRBJ1-1; size: .; CDR3: CAIRYDRATEAFF; DNA: TGTGCCATCAGGTACGACAGGGCCACTGAAGCTTTCTTT
V: TRBV18; D: TRBD1; J: TRBJ1-6; size: .; CDR3: CASSPNRGNSPLHF; DNA: TGTGCCAGCTCACCAAACAGGGGTAATTCACCCCTCCACTTT
V: TRBV6-5; D: .; J: TRBJ1-2; size: .; CDR3: CASHSGGYGYTF; DNA: TGTGCCAGCCACTCAGGAGGTTATGGCTACACCTTC
V: TRBV29-1; D: .; J: TRBJ1-2; size: few; CDR3: CSVGERSNNYGYTF; DNA: TGCAGCGTTGGAGAGCGTTCTAATAACTATGGCTACACCTTC
V: TRBV30; D: .; J: TRBJ1-4; size: .; CDR3: CAWSVRAGYEKLFF; DNA: TGTGCCTGGAGTGTAAGGGCAGGGTACGAAAAACTGTTTTTT
V: TRBV5-1; D: TRBD2; J: TRBJ2-5; size: .; CDR3: CASSLGVVLAGPQETQYF; DNA: TGCGCCAGCAGCTTGGGAGTCGTACTAGCGGGACCGCAAGAGACCCAGTACTTC
V: TRBV9; D: .; J: TRBJ1-2; size: .; CDR3: CASSEGGGGPYGYTF; DNA: TGTGCCAGCAGCGAGGGGGGAGGGGGGCCTTATGGCTACACCTTC
V: TRBV27; D: .; J: TRBJ2-1; size: .; CDR3: CASRPGLPNEQFF; DNA: TGTGCCAGCAGACCCGGACTCCCGAATGAGCAGTTCTTC
V: TRBV2; D: .; J: TRBJ1-1; size: few; CDR3: CASSDELNTEAFF; DNA: TGTGCCAGCAGTGACGAGTTGAACACTGAAGCTTTCTTT
V: TRBV28; D: TRBD1; J: TRBJ1-4; size: .; CDR3: CASSRSRDRDEKLFF; DNA: TGTGCCAGCAGCCGTAGTCGGGACAGGGACGAAAAACTGTTTTTT
V: TRBV29-1; D: TRBD1; J: TRBJ2-1; size: .; CDR3: CSVLLRGSNEQFF; DNA: TGCAGCGTGCTTCTCAGGGGGTCCAATGAGCAGTTCTTC
V: TRBV7-3; D: .; J: TRBJ2-7; size: .; CDR3: CASSLKRTTEQYF; DNA: TGTGCCAGCAGCTTAAAGAGGACAACCGAGCAGTACTTC
V: TRBV7-7; D: .; J: TRBJ1-2; size: .; CDR3: CASSLAGRAAGYTF; DNA: TGTGCTAGCAGCTTAGCGGGCAGGGCGGCTGGCTACACCTTC
V: TRBV5-1; D: TRBD1; J: TRBJ2-5; size: .; CDR3: CASSRTGGGETQYF; DNA: TGCGCCAGCAGCAGGACAGGGGGGGGAGAGACCCAGTACTTC
V: TRBV5-4; D: TRBD1; J: TRBJ2-3; size: .; CDR3: CASSSRQGDDTQYF; DNA: TGTGCCAGCAGCTCCAGACAGGGTGACGATACGCAGTATTTT
V: TRBV7-2; D: TRBD1; J: TRBJ1-1; size: once; CDR3: CASSTRRTGTGAPNTEAFF; DNA: TGTGCCAGCAGCACTAGGAGGACCGGGACAGGGGCCCCGAACACTGAAGCTTTCTTT
V: TRBV30; D: .; J: TRBJ1-3; size: once; CDR3: CAWGLFGNTIYF; DNA: TGTGCCTGGGGCTTATTTGGAAACACCATATATTTT
V: TRBV4-1; D: .; J: TRBJ2-2; size: .; CDR3: CASSQVRGSGELFF; DNA: TGCGCCAGCAGCCAAGTGCGAGGGTCCGGGGAGCTGTTTTTT
V: TRBV4-3; D: .; J: TRBJ2-4; size: .; CDR3: CASSQGWGGQVLAKNIQYF; DNA: TGCGCCAGCAGCCAAGGATGGGGAGGACAGGTACTAGCCAAAAACATTCAGTACTTC
V: TRBV27; D: TRBD1; J: TRBJ1-2; size: .; CDR3: CASSLHLDRDDGYTF; DNA: TGTGCCAGCAGTTTACACCTCGACAGGGATGATGGCTACACCTTC
V: TRBV11-3; D: .; J: TRBJ1-4; size: few; CDR3: CASSLYSGEREKLFF; DNA: TGTGCCAGCAGCCTCTACTCCGGGGAGAGGGAAAAACTGTTTTTT
V: TRBV7-3; D: .; J: TRBJ2-4; size: few; CDR3: CASSLAPDNRGKNIQYF; DNA: TGTGCCAGCAGCTTAGCCCCGGATAATCGGGGCAAAAACATTCAGTACTTC
V: TRBV6-6; D: .; J: TRBJ1-1; size: few; CDR3: CASRTDSLNTEAFF; DNA: TGTGCCAGCAGGACGGACAGCTTGAACACTGAAGCTTTCTTT
V: TRBV7-2; D: TRBD1; J: TRBJ2-1; size: .; CDR3: CASSYRGLYNEQFF; DNA: TGTGCCAGCAGTTACAGGGGCCTCTACAATGAGCAGTTCTTC
V: TRBV6-5; D: .; J: TRBJ1-1; size: .; CDR3: CASSRPGINTEAFF; DNA: TGTGCCAGCAGCCGGCCGGGAATCAACACTGAAGCTTTCTTT
V: TRBV6-1; D: .; J: TRBJ1-1; size: .; CDR3: CASGGFGTEAFF; DNA: TGTGCCAGCGGGGGGTTCGGCACTGAAGCTTTCTTT
V: TRBV1; D: .; J: TRBJ2-2; size: .; CDR3: CTSSPPDRGNTGELFF; DNA: TGCACCAGCAGCCCCCCCGACAGGGGCAACACCGGGGAGCTGTTTTTT
V: TRBV12-5; D: .; J: TRBJ1-2; size: .; CDR3: CASVPTGPLLNYGYTF; DNA: TGTGCTAGTGTCCCGACAGGACCCTTACTTAACTATGGCTACACCTTC
V: TRBV7-8; D: .; J: TRBJ2-1; size: .; CDR3: CANVMGVEQFF; DNA: TGTGCCAACGTTATGGGCGTTGAGCAGTTCTTC
V: TRBV7-3; D: .; J: TRBJ1-2; size: .; CDR3: CASSSGHSNYGYTF; DNA: TGTGCCAGCAGCTCGGGACACTCCAACTATGGCTACACCTTC
V: TRBV6-6; D: .; J: TRBJ1-1; size: few; CDR3: CASSLGSWGGTEAFF; DNA: TGTGCCAGCAGCCTAGGGTCTTGGGGGGGCACTGAAGCTTTCTTT
V: TRBV2; D: .; J: TRBJ1-5; size: .; CDR3: CASTDYSNQPQHF; DNA: TGTGCCAGCACGGACTATAGCAATCAGCCCCAGCATTTT
V: TRBV6-4; D: .; J: TRBJ2-3; size: .; CDR3: CASSESGGPTDTQYF; DNA: TGTGCCAGCAGTGAATCCGGGGGACCCACAGATACGCAGTATTTT
V: TRBV11-3; D: .; J: TRBJ2-5; size: few; CDR3: CASSLDRSRDKETQYF; DNA: TGTGCCAGCAGCTTAGATCGGAGCAGGGATAAGGAGACCCAGTACTTC